This TCR beta chain was recorded in a study of cytomegalovirus exposure and HLA in healthy donors. This CDR3 comprises 14 residues. Germline V gene data show CDR1 as SGDLS and CDR2 as YYNGEE. V shed 3 bases and J 3 bases; nucleotides not matched to a gene: 3. PCR used 60 Vbeta primers and 13 Jbeta primers. TCRdb's copy holds only in-frame clones and misses some; the assay was immunoSEQ multiplex PCR. The profile shows 75,000 to 100,000 clones, approximately 69% of them singletons. The chain uses TRBV9 and TRBJ1-5; 7 positions agree with TRBD1. Sequencing input: PBMCs. This TCR was recovered from a female donor in good health and CMV-seronegative. The CDR3 DNA is TGTGCCAGCAGCGGCAGGGGGGTCAATCAGCCCCAGCATTTT. As protein: CASSGRGVNQPQHF.